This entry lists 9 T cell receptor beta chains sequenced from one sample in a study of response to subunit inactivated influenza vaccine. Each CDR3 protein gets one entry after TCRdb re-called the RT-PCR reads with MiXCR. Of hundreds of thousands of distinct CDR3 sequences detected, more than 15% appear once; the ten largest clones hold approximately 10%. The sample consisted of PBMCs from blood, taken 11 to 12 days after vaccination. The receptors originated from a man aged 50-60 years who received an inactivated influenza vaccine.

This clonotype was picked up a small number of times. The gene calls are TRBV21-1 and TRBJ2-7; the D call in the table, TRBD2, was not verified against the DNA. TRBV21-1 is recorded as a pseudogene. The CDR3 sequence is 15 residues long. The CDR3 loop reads CASNSPTSGCYEQYF. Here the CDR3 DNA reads TGTGCCAGCAACTCCCCCACTAGCGGATGCTACGAGCAGTACTTC.

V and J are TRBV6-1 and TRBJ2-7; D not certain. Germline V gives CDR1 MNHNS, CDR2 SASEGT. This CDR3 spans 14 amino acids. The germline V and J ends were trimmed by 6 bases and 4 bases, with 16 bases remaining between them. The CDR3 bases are TGTGCCAGCAGACCCCAAGGCAGGTGGTACGAGCAGTACTTC. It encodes CASRPQGRWYEQYF.

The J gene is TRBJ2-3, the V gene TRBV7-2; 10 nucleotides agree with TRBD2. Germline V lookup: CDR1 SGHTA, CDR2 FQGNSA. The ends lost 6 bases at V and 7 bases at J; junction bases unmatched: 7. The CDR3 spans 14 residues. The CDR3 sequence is CASSYSGRSNTQYF. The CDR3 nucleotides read TGTGCCAGCAGTTATAGCGGGAGGTCGAATACGCAGTATTTT.

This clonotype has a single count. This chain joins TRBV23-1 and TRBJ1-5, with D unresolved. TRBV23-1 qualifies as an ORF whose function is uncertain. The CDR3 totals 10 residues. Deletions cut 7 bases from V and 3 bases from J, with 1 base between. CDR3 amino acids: CASTNQPQHF. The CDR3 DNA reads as TGCGCCAGCACCAATCAGCCCCAGCATTTT.

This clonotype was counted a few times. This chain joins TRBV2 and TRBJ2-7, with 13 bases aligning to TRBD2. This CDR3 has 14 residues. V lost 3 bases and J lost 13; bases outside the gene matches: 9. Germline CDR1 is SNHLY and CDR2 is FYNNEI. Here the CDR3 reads CASSERTSGSLTYF. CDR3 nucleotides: TGTGCCAGCAGTGAGAGGACTAGCGGGAGCTTAACATACTTC.

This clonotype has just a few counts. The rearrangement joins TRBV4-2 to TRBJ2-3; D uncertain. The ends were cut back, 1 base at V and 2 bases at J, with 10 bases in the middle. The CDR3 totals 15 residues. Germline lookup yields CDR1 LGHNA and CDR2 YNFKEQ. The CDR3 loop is CASSQASADTDTQYF. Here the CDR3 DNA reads TGTGCCAGCAGCCAAGCTTCTGCGGACACAGATACGCAGTATTTT.

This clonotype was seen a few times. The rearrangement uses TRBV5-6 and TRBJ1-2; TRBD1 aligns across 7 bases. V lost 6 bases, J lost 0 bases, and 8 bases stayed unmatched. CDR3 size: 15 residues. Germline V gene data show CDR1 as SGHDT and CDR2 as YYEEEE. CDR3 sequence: CASTPTGRANYGYTF. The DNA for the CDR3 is TGTGCCAGCACCCCGACAGGGAGGGCTAACTATGGCTACACCTTC.

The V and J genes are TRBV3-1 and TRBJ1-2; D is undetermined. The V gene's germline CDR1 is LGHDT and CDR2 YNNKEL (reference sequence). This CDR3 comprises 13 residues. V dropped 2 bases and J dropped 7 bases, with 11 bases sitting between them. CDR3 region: CASSQSSRGGYTF. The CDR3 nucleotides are TGTGCCAGCAGCCAATCCTCCCGGGGTGGCTACACCTTC.

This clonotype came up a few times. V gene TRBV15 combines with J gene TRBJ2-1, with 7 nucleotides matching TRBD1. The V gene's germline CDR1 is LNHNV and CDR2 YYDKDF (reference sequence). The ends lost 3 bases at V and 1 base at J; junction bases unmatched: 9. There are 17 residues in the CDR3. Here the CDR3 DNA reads TGTGCCACCAGCAGCTATGAGGGGGCTTTATCCTACAATGAGCAGTTCTTC. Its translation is CATSSYEGALSYNEQFF.